The next 17 T cell receptor beta chains were all read from a single sample in a study of T-cell memory formation after mild COVID-19. TCRdb independently ran MiXCR on the 5' RACE reads; one entry per CDR3 protein. In the table there are hundreds of thousands of distinct CDR3 sequences, roughly 19% of which are singletons. The sequencing input was PBMCs or a T cell subset sorted from them (not recorded which). These receptors all come from a man between 18 and 35 years old who had mild COVID-19 (a few samples of this study predate the infection). Cell type and time point are not known.

The genes are TRBV6-5 and TRBJ2-1; D ambiguous. Germline V gives CDR1 MNHEY, CDR2 SVGAGI. V dropped 5 bases and J dropped 4 bases, with 18 bases sitting between them. The CDR3 covers 16 residues. The CDR3 nucleotides read TGTGCCAGCAGTGGGTTAGGCAAGAGAATATACAATGAGCAGTTCTTC. Translation gives CASSGLGKRIYNEQFF.

This clonotype has a handful of counts. The CDR3 nucleotides are TGTGCCAGCAGCCCTTCGGGAGGGACCGGGGAGCTGTTTTTT. Translated, it gives CASSPSGGTGELFF. This chain joins TRBV7-8 and TRBJ2-2; 8 bases match TRBD2. Germline-derived CDR1 and CDR2 are SGHVS and FQNEAQ. This CDR3 has 14 residues. The J segment lost 5 bases and the V segment lost 5 bases, leaving 4 bases of the junction unmatched.

This clonotype was recorded a few times. J is TRBJ1-5 and V is TRBV12-3 or TRBV12-4, with D possibly matching TRBD1 (6 bases). The CDR3 totals 18 residues. The V and J ends lost 4 bases and 1 base respectively, with 20 bases between them. The CDR3 DNA follows: TGTGCCAGCAGTTCCAGGGGTCTCAGTGCGGTGAGCAATCAGCCCCAGCATTTT. Its protein is CASSSRGLSAVSNQPQHF.

This clonotype has a count of ten or more. The genes are TRBV5-1 and TRBJ1-6, with D possibly being TRBD1 (5 bases). Germline V gene lookup returns CDR1 SGHRS and CDR2 YFSETQ. The CDR3 has 14 residues. Trimming removed 0 bases at V and 8 bases at J, with 9 bases between. The CDR3 DNA reads TGCGCCAGCAGCTTGGAGGGGAAGGATTCACCCCTCCACTTT. It translates to CASSLEGKDSPLHF.

V usage is TRBV11-2 and J usage is TRBJ2-3; weak D call: TRBD2 (5 bases). This CDR3 comprises 15 residues. Between the trimmed V and J ends, which lost 1 base and 1 base, there was a span of 9 bases. From germline, CDR1 is SGHAT and CDR2 FQNNGV. The CDR3 sequence: CASSLAMRGTDTQYF. As DNA, the CDR3 is TGTGCCAGCAGCTTAGCCATGAGGGGCACAGATACGCAGTATTTT. Variable domain in full (rest from reference TRBV11-2 and TRBJ2-3): EAGVAQSPRYKIIEKRQSVAFWCNPISGHATLYWYQQILGQGPKLLIQFQNNGVVDDSQLPKDRFSAERLKGVDSTLKIQPAKLEDSAVYLCASSLAMRGTDTQYFGPGTRLTVL.

This clonotype was counted a few times. The gene calls are TRBV7-9 and TRBJ1-1; D not certain. Germline lookup yields CDR1 SEHNR and CDR2 FQNEAQ (reference sequence). The V and J ends lost 2 bases and 6 bases respectively, with 4 bases between them. The CDR3 consists of 11 residues. The CDR3, as DNA: TGTGCCAGCAGCTTAAATGCTGAAGCTTTCTTT. This translates into CASSLNAEAFF. Supplemented by reference TRBV7-9 and TRBJ1-1, the full variable domain reads DTGVSQNPRHKITKRGQNVTFRCDPISEHNRLYWYRQTLGQGPEFLTYFQNEAQLEKSRLLSDRFSAERPKGSFSTLEIQRTEQGDSAMYLCASSLNAEAFFGQGTRLTVV.

In nucleotides, the CDR3 is TGTGCCAGCAGCTTAGTTATGGGTTTAGGAGACACCATATATTTT. Amino acid sequence: CASSLVMGLGDTIYF. The rearrangement uses TRBV7-8 and TRBJ1-3; D unresolved. The CDR3 contains 15 residues. CDR1 and CDR2 from the germline V gene are SGHVS and FQNEAQ. Trimming left V 1 base short and J 8 bases short, with 15 bases between.

V usage is TRBV11-2 and J usage is TRBJ2-7; the match to TRBD2 covers 8 bases. The germline V gene encodes CDR1 SGHAT and CDR2 FQNNGV. The CDR3 runs to 15 residues. The junction had 11 bases not matched to a gene; V was cut back by 5 bases and J by 5 bases. CDR3 DNA: TGTGCCAGCAGCCCCCCGGGGGGGCCTTACCACGAGCAGTACTTC. Its translation is CASSPPGGPYHEQYF.

The rearrangement links TRBV5-1 to TRBJ1-4, with 9 bases fitting TRBD1. CDR3 size: 17 residues. Germline CDR1 reads SGHRS; CDR2 reads YFSETQ. V was clipped by 0 bases and J by 7 bases; unmatched bases: 10. This CDR3 reads CASSLAGGGTGSEKLFF. Here the CDR3 DNA reads TGCGCCAGCAGCTTGGCGGGAGGAGGGACAGGGAGTGAAAAACTGTTTTTT.

V and J are TRBV6-2 or TRBV6-3 and TRBJ1-6; D call uncertain. This CDR3 comprises 14 residues. The germline V gene has CDR1 MNHEY and CDR2 SVGEGT. With 2 bases removed from V and 6 bases from J, the gap between germline ends came to 8 bases. CDR3 coding DNA: TGTGCCAGCAGTTACGGGAATTTTAATTCACCCCTCCACTTT. This translates into CASSYGNFNSPLHF.

This clonotype was recorded a few times. This rearrangement joins TRBV3-1 to TRBJ1-2; a weak D match, TRBD1 (6 bases). The germline V gene has CDR1 LGHDT and CDR2 YNNKEL (reference sequence). The CDR3 is 17 amino acids. The V gene lost 3 bases and the J gene lost 1 base, with 18 bases spanning the gap. Here the CDR3 reads CASSQMTGRWVNYGYTF. The DNA of the CDR3 is TGTGCCAGCAGCCAGATGACAGGCCGTTGGGTTAACTATGGCTACACCTTC.

Turning to this clonotype: One end of the junction fails to match germline, which may point to a read error. This chain links TRBV9 with TRBJ1-1; 12 nucleotides align to TRBD1. Germline lookup yields CDR1 SGDLS and CDR2 YYNGEE. The CDR3 extends over 16 amino acids. The CDR3 region has the DNA TGTGCAAGCAGCGTCGATACCGGGACAGGGGGCTCTGAAGCTTTCTTT. As protein: CASSVDTGTGGSEAFF.

This rearrangement joins TRBV12-3 or TRBV12-4 to TRBJ2-1; perhaps TRBD2 as D (7 bases). The CDR3 has 14 residues. V was cut by 3 bases and J by 6 bases, with 12 bases left in between. The CDR3 nucleotides are TGTGCCAGCAGTTTTTCGGGGGGCGTCAATGAGCAGTTCTTC. Protein sequence: CASSFSGGVNEQFF.

The chain uses TRBV6-5 and TRBJ1-1; 9 bases align to TRBD1. The CDR3 runs to 16 residues. After removal of 6 bases from V and 6 bases from J, the junction contained 14 bases not matched to a gene. CDR1 is MNHEY, CDR2 SVGAGI, per germline. The CDR3 sequence: CASRSQGDRVNAEAFF. The DNA of the CDR3 is TGTGCCAGCAGATCTCAGGGGGACAGGGTGAATGCTGAAGCTTTCTTT.

The chain uses TRBV28 and TRBJ1-5; D unclear. The V gene lost 10 bases and the J gene lost 6 bases, with 22 bases spanning the gap. The germline V gene encodes CDR1 MDHEN and CDR2 SYDVKM. The CDR3 is 15 residues long. Written as DNA, the CDR3 is TGTGCCACCCACGACGAGGGCGAAATACGTCAGCCCCAGCATTTT. This translates into CATHDEGEIRQPQHF.

CDR3 coding DNA: TGTGCCAGCAGCTCGGGTGGCCAGGGGGATGAGACCCAGTACTTC. Encoded protein: CASSSGGQGDETQYF. The chain joins TRBV5-6 to TRBJ2-5; TRBD1 agrees at 7 bases. This CDR3 region has 15 residues. Germline lookup yields CDR1 SGHDT and CDR2 YYEEEE. V lost 3 bases to trimming and J lost 5 bases; unmatched junction nucleotides: 10.

V gene TRBV6-6 combines with J gene TRBJ2-3, with 8 bases lining up with TRBD1. The CDR3 spans 16 residues. Germline CDR1 MNHNY, CDR2 SVGAGI (reference sequence). V lost 7 bases, J lost 6 bases, and 15 bases stayed unmatched. This CDR3 is CASTYRGAAQGDTQYF. The CDR3 DNA is TGTGCCAGCACCTACAGGGGGGCGGCCCAAGGGGATACGCAGTATTTT.